This T cell receptor (beta chain) originates from a study of blood T cell repertoires in COVID-19. At the level of the study: T cells, B-cell-depleted T cells, or PBMCs provided the cDNA or gDNA that served as material.

Per the original methods: By means of reference gene primer amplification, nucleated cell counts were estimated. Clones were read by immunoSEQ multiplex PCR, and TCRdb kept only the in-frame ones, dropping some. V and J calls plus clone size are reproduced from that table; the DNA served to infer D and trimming. The sample lists 130,000 to 150,000 clones, around 80% occurring once. A few counts support this clone. Per germline, CDR1 SQVTM and CDR2 ANQGSEA. The V gene lost 4 bases and the J gene lost 6 bases, with 16 bases spanning the gap. The CDR3 is 14 residues long. The genes are TRBV29-1 and TRBJ2-1, with D perhaps TRBD1 (5 bases). Sequencing was performed on peripheral blood. This TCR came from a human donor in a cohort sampled during active COVID-19. CDR3 sequence: CSVGTPVRGNEQFF. The DNA of the CDR3 is TGCAGCGTTGGGACGCCGGTTAGGGGCAATGAGCAGTTCTTC.